This T cell receptor (beta chain) was identified during a study of T cell responses to AZD1222 COVID-19 vaccine. Study conclusions and caveats: Seropositive at baseline were only six or seven AZD1222 recipients. Reports indicate that nearly half of spike-specific TCRs are directed at unmutated variant regions. There were mostly white British donors and more females than males, and clonal diversity was possibly underestimated.

Sequencing was performed with immunoSEQ multiplex PCR; in TCRdb, only in-frame clones are kept and a portion is missing. The repertoire holds about 150,000 clones, with less than 90% as singletons. The CDR3 runs 15 residues. With 6 bases removed from V and 0 bases from J, the gap between germline ends came to 12 bases. Germline V gives CDR1 MNHEY, CDR2 SVGAGI. Of note for this clone: Its antigen is currently unknown.

The origin of this receptor is an adult in good health. The sample here was peripheral blood, taken on day 0 of MenACWY control vaccination. The gene calls are TRBV6-5 and TRBJ2-1; D uncertain. This chain's CDR3 is CASRMDLSSYNEQFF. CDR3 DNA: TGTGCCAGCAGAATGGACCTCAGCTCCTACAATGAGCAGTTCTTC.